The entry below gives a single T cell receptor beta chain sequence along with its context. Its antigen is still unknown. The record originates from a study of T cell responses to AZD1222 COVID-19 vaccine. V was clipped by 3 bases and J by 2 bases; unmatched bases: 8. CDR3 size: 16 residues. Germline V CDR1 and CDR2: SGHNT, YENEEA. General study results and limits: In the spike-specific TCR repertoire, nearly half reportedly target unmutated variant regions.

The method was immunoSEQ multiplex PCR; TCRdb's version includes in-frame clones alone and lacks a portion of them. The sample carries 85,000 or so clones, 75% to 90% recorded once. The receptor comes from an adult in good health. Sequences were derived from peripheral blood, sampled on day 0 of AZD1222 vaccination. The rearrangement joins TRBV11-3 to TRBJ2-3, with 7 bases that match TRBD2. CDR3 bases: TGTGCCAGCAGCTTTCCTGGGAGGGGATACACAGATACGCAGTATTTT. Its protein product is CASSFPGRGYTDTQYF. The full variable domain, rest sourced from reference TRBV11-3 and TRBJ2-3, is EAGVVQSPRYKIIEKKQPVAFWCNPISGHNTLYWYLQNLGQGPELLIRYENEEAVDDSQLPKDRFSAERLKGVDSTLKIQPAELGDSAVYLCASSFPGRGYTDTQYFGPGTRLTVL.